This record covers a single TCR beta chain. Its antigen is unknown. The data stem from a study of identical twins. Study outcomes and limitations: Abundant beta clonotypes from cord blood bore fewer insertions; memory repertoires lacked this pattern.

One entry per CDR3 protein results from TCRdb running MiXCR on the 5' RACE reads. The table includes roughly 710,000 distinct CDR3 sequences, around 6% detected once. Trimming stripped 0 bases from V and 0 bases from J, with 14 bases between. The CDR3 runs 18 residues. Germline V CDR1 and CDR2: SGHVS, FQNEAQ. The sequenced material came from naive T cells sorted from blood. The receptor was derived from a man younger than 30 in good health. The rearrangement uses TRBV7-8 and TRBJ2-2; D tentatively reads TRBD1 or TRBD2 (5 bases each). The CDR3: CASSLALGPNSNTGELFF. The CDR3 DNA reads TGTGCCAGCAGCTTAGCGCTGGGACCGAACTCGAACACCGGGGAGCTGTTTTTT.